These 19 T cell receptor beta chains share one sample of origin, sequenced in a study of blood T cell repertoires in COVID-19. The table came from immunoSEQ multiplex PCR; TCRdb's copy has only in-frame clones and leaves some out. The table records fewer than 300,000 clones, 85% of them present only once. Sequenced input: peripheral blood. These receptors were collected from a human donor in a cohort sampled during active COVID-19.

The V gene is TRBV9, the J gene TRBJ1-1; tentatively, D is TRBD1 (5 bases). The CDR3 has 15 residues. The germline V gene encodes CDR1 SGDLS and CDR2 YYNGEE. Deletions cut 0 bases from V and 3 bases from J, with 12 bases between. CDR3 sequence reads: CASSVGLTGDTEAFF. CDR3 nucleotide sequence: TGTGCCAGCAGCGTAGGCCTGACGGGGGACACTGAAGCTTTCTTT.

The chain is built from TRBV25-1 and TRBJ2-3; D possibly corresponds to TRBD2 (6 bases). The ends were cut back, 4 bases at V and 2 bases at J, with 10 bases in the middle. Germline V gene lookup returns CDR1 MGHDK and CDR2 SYGVNS. This CDR3 spans 14 amino acids. The CDR3 sequence is CASSGRDFTDTQYF. In nucleotides, the CDR3 is TGTGCCAGCAGTGGAAGGGACTTCACAGATACGCAGTATTTT.

This clone has only one observation. This rearrangement joins TRBV6-5 to TRBJ2-1; the match to TRBD2 covers 13 bases. This CDR3 is 16 amino acids long. Germline-derived CDR1 and CDR2 are MNHEY and SVGAGI. V dropped 1 base and J dropped 10; count of bases not matched to a gene: 7. The CDR3 spells CASSYFGLAGDREQFF. CDR3 nucleotide sequence: TGTGCCAGCAGTTACTTTGGACTAGCGGGAGACAGGGAGCAGTTCTTC.

The gene calls are TRBV3-1 (or the pseudogene TRBV3-2) and TRBJ2-1; 7 bases line up with TRBD1. The CDR3 has 15 residues. V dropped 4 bases and J dropped 5; count of bases not matched to a gene: 8. Germline V CDR1 and CDR2: LGHDT, YNNKEL (reference sequence). CDR3 sequence: CASSLPGTAHNEQFF. Here the CDR3 DNA reads TGTGCCAGCAGCCTCCCCGGGACAGCGCACAATGAGCAGTTCTTC.

The chain is built from TRBV10-2 and TRBJ2-7, with 11 bases identical to TRBD2. The CDR3 contains 15 residues. Germline CDR1 is WSHSY and CDR2 is SAAADI. The V segment lost 3 bases and the J segment 2 bases; nucleotides outside the gene matches: 3. The CDR3 nucleotides read TGCGCCAGCAGTGATGGGACTAGCGGACCCTACGAGCAGTACTTC. It translates to CASSDGTSGPYEQYF.

The chain employs TRBV7-8 and TRBJ2-2; the match to TRBD1 covers 8 bases. Trimming removed 5 bases from V and 11 bases from J; junction bases left unmatched: 10. The CDR3 spans 14 residues. CDR1 is SGHVS and CDR2 is FQNEAQ in the germline V gene. This CDR3 reads CASSTDRVRGELFF. The CDR3 DNA follows: TGTGCCAGCAGCACGGACAGGGTCAGGGGTGAGCTGTTTTTT. The full variable domain, in which reference TRBV7-8 and TRBJ2-2 provide the parts outside the CDR3, is GAGVSQSPRYKVAKRGQDVALRCDPISGHVSLFWYQQALGQGPEFLTYFQNEAQLDKSGLPSDRFFAERPEGSVSTLKIQRTQQEDSAVYLCASSTDRVRGELFFGEGSRLTVL.

The chain combines TRBV28 with TRBJ2-2, with 7 nucleotides matching TRBD2. Germline trimming cut 4 bases from V and 6 bases from J; bases unmatched to any gene: 5. Germline-derived CDR1 and CDR2 are MDHEN and SYDVKM. This CDR3 region has 14 residues. The CDR3 DNA follows: TGTGCCAGCAGTTCCGGCGGGAGTCCCGGGGAGCTGTTTTTT. Protein product: CASSSGGSPGELFF. Full variable domain (outside the CDR3, taken from reference TRBV28 and TRBJ2-2): DVKVTQSSRYLVKRTGEKVFLECVQDMDHENMFWYRQDPGLGLRLIYFSYDVKMKEKGDIPEGYSVSREKKERFSLILESASTNQTSMYLCASSSGGSPGELFFGEGSRLTVL.

The chain joins TRBV27 to TRBJ2-1; TRBD1 might be the D (5 bases). V was trimmed by 3 bases and J by 8 bases, leaving 14 bases between them. The CDR3 loop spans 14 amino acids. Per the germline V gene, CDR1 is MNHEY and CDR2 is SMNVEV (reference sequence). The CDR3 is CASSFRAGYHEQFF. DNA for the CDR3: TGTGCCAGCAGTTTCCGGGCAGGGTATCATGAGCAGTTCTTC.

The V and J genes are TRBV5-6 and TRBJ1-4; D gene unclear. This CDR3 spans 14 amino acids. Trimming stripped 7 bases from V and 0 bases from J, with 10 bases between. Germline loops: CDR1 SGHDT, CDR2 YYEEEE. The CDR3 nucleotides are TGTGCCAGCCGCGGGTCCGCAACTAATGAAAAACTGTTTTTT. Residues: CASRGSATNEKLFF. Filled out from reference TRBV5-6 and TRBJ1-4, the complete variable domain reads DAGVTQSPTHLIKTRGQQVTLRCSPKSGHDTVSWYQQALGQGPQFIFQYYEEEERQRGNFPDRFSGHQFPNYSSELNVNALLLGDSALYLCASRGSATNEKLFFGSGTQLSVL.

The genes are TRBV5-1 and TRBJ2-7; tentative D call: TRBD2 (5 bases). V lost 4 bases to trimming and J lost 5 bases, with 13 bases between them. The germline V gene has CDR1 SGHRS and CDR2 YFSETQ. This CDR3 contains 13 residues. The CDR3 region has the DNA TGCGCCAGCAGCGGGCCCGAGGGTGACGAGCAGTACTTC. Translation gives CASSGPEGDEQYF.

This clone has a handful of counts. The chain employs TRBV5-1 and TRBJ2-7; possible D gene TRBD2, 6 bases. Germline V gives CDR1 SGHRS, CDR2 YFSETQ. CDR3 size: 14 residues. V gave up 7 bases and J gave up 3 bases, with 17 bases separating them. CDR3 loop: CASSAGTGLYEQYF. CDR3 nucleotide sequence: TGCGCCAGCTCTGCGGGGACGGGACTCTACGAGCAGTACTTC.

The rearrangement links TRBV6-1 to TRBJ2-1; 8 bases line up with TRBD2. There are 16 residues in the CDR3. The V gene's germline CDR1 is MNHNS and CDR2 SASEGT. Unmatched junction bases numbered 9, after V lost 0 bases and J lost 8 bases. The CDR3 reads CASSEAVASGLHEQFF. CDR3 bases: TGTGCCAGCAGTGAAGCCGTCGCTAGCGGGCTCCATGAGCAGTTCTTC.

The V call is TRBV3-1 (or the pseudogene TRBV3-2), the J call TRBJ1-3; tentative D call: TRBD1 (5 bases). Trimming shortened V by 4 bases and J by 0 bases, and 13 bases separated the two germline ends. The CDR3 length is 16 residues. Germline lookup yields CDR1 LGHDT and CDR2 YNNKEL (reference sequence). In nucleotides, the CDR3 is TGTGCCAGCAGCCCAGGGCGATTCCCCTCTGGAAACACCATATATTTT. This codes for CASSPGRFPSGNTIYF.

This chain links TRBV6-5 with TRBJ2-7; 8 nucleotides agree with TRBD1. V shed 7 bases, J shed 5 bases, and the junction held 13 bases outside the gene matches. Germline loops: CDR1 MNHEY, CDR2 SVGAGI. This CDR3 contains 15 residues. The CDR3 DNA follows: TGTGCCAGCACTCCCCCGGCAGGGGGCGACCACGAGCAGTACTTC. Translated: CASTPPAGGDHEQYF.

The chain couples TRBV7-6 to TRBJ2-1, with D perhaps TRBD1 (6 bases). From germline, CDR1 is SGHVS and CDR2 FNYEAQ. The CDR3 length is 15 residues. Trimming removed 3 bases at V and 6 bases at J, with 15 bases between. CDR3 residues: CASSFNRDYSNEQFF. The CDR3 DNA is TGTGCCAGCAGCTTTAACAGGGATTATTCCAATGAGCAGTTCTTC.

V is TRBV12-3 or TRBV12-4 and J is TRBJ1-1; no clear D. The ends were cut back, 2 bases at V and 1 base at J, with 5 bases in the middle. The CDR3 spans 13 residues. CDR3 protein: CASSLTKNTEAFF. The CDR3 DNA follows: TGTGCCAGCAGTTTAACAAAGAACACTGAAGCTTTCTTT.

The V call is TRBV12-5, the J call TRBJ2-1, with 10 bases fitting TRBD2. V lost 7 bases, J lost 7 bases, and 10 bases stayed unmatched. The CDR3 is 15 residues long. Germline V CDR1 and CDR2: LGHNT, FRNRAP. The CDR3 sequence is CASELGLAGVNEQFF. The CDR3 DNA reads as TGTGCTAGTGAACTTGGGCTAGCGGGAGTAAATGAGCAGTTCTTC.

This clone was detected a few times. V is TRBV5-6 and J is TRBJ1-5; TRBD1 matches 8 bases. This CDR3 has 14 amino acids. The junction had 6 bases not matched to a gene; V was cut back by 1 base and J by 9 bases. Germline loops: CDR1 SGHDT, CDR2 YYEEEE. The CDR3 DNA follows: TGTGCCAGCAGCTTGTCGGACAGGGATGGGCCCCAGCATTTT. Its translation: CASSLSDRDGPQHF.

The chain recombines TRBV7-8 with TRBJ2-1, with D perhaps matching TRBD2 (6 bases). This CDR3 region has 15 residues. Germline loops: CDR1 SGHVS, CDR2 FQNEAQ. V was pared by 2 bases and J by 4 bases, with 12 bases between. CDR3 DNA: TGTGCCAGCAGCTTAAGGACTACCGATTACAATGAGCAGTTCTTC. As protein: CASSLRTTDYNEQFF.